This section outlines one T cell receptor beta chain sequence together with its context. This specimen comes from a study of blood T cell repertoires in COVID-19. Germline V CDR1 and CDR2: SEHNR, FQNEAQ (reference sequence). Trimming cost V 5 bases and J 4 bases, with 18 bases left between them. The CDR3 length is 16 residues. Generated by immunoSEQ multiplex PCR, the TCRdb table keeps only in-frame clones and is missing some. The sample contains a few hundred thousand clones, roughly 83% of which appear only once. Sequenced sample: peripheral blood. V is TRBV7-9 and J is TRBJ2-1; no reliable D call. This receptor was obtained from a man aged 60-69 years who had recovered from COVID-19. The CDR3 bases are TGTGCCAGCAGCACCCCCGTCGTTGGCGGTTACAATGAGCAGTTCTTC. Residues: CASSTPVVGGYNEQFF.